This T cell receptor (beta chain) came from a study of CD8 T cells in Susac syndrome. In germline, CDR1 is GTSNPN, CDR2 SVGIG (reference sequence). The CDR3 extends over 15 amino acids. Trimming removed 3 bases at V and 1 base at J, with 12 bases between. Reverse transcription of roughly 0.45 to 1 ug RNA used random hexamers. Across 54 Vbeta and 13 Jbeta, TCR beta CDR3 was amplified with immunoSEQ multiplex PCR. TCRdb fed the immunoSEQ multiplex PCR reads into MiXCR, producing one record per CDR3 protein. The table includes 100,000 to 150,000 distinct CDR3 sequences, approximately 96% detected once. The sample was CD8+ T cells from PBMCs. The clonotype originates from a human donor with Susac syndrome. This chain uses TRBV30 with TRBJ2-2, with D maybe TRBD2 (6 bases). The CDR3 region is CAWSSLARNTGELFF. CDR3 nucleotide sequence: TGTGCCTGGAGCAGTCTAGCGCGGAACACCGGGGAGCTGTTTTTT.